A single sample is the source of the 9 T cell receptor beta chains below, sequenced in a study of spatial heterogeneity in lung cancer. Broader study findings: How many expanded intratumoral alpha and beta TCRs were present tracked the tumor mutation count, which was a count of nonsynonymous mutations.

What these receptors recognize is not known. Time point in this sample: sample taken at primary tumor resection. MiXCR, applied by TCRdb to the 5' RACE reads, yields one record per CDR3 protein. Of about 27,000 distinct CDR3 sequences listed, just over 7% are singletons. This material consisted of lung tumor tissue, taken at surgery. The receptors derive from a male donor with early-stage non-small cell lung cancer.

This clonotype was recorded at least ten times. V gene TRBV4-3 combines with J gene TRBJ2-5; the match to TRBD2 covers 8 bases. CDR3 size: 18 residues. V was clipped by 1 base and J by 0 bases; unmatched bases: 10. Germline V CDR1 and CDR2: LGHNA, YSLEER. CDR3 in DNA: TGCGCCAGCAGCCAAGGTACCGGGTTAGCGGGATACCAAGAGACCCAGTACTTC. This translates into CASSQGTGLAGYQETQYF.

This clonotype was recorded many times. The chain couples TRBV20-1 to TRBJ2-5; 8 nucleotides align to TRBD2. Trimming cost V 5 bases and J 1 base; bases outside gene matches: 3. The CDR3 spans 13 residues. Germline CDR1 DFQATT, CDR2 SNEGSKA (reference sequence). The CDR3 reads CSAAGLVQETQYF. CDR3 nucleotide sequence: TGCAGTGCTGCGGGACTAGTCCAAGAGACCCAGTACTTC.

This clonotype was detected ten times or more. This chain joins TRBV7-2 and TRBJ1-2; D ambiguous. Per germline, CDR1 SGHTA and CDR2 FQGNSA. V lost 6 bases and J lost 3, with 11 bases in between. This CDR3 is built from 13 residues. CDR3 sequence: CASSSGRDYGYTF. CDR3 nucleotide sequence: TGTGCCAGCAGTTCAGGACGGGACTATGGCTACACCTTC.

This clonotype was picked up many times. The chain has TRBV20-1 and TRBJ2-1, with D possibly TRBD1 on 5 matching bases. The V end lost 5 bases, the J end lost 4 bases, and 6 bases lay between the germline ends. This CDR3 has 11 amino acids. The germline CDR1 and CDR2 sequences are DFQATT and SNEGSKA (reference sequence). CDR3 DNA sequence: TGCAGTGCTGACAGATACAATGAGCAGTTCTTC. As protein: CSADRYNEQFF.

This sequence joins TRBV29-1 and TRBJ1-1; the match to TRBD1 covers 7 bases. V lost 1 base and J lost 5; bases outside the gene matches: 7. CDR1 and CDR2 (germline): SQVTM, ANQGSEA. This CDR3 is built from 14 residues. The CDR3 DNA reads as TGCAGCGTTGAAGTACAGGGGAGAAGGACTGAAGCTTTCTTT. The encoded protein is CSVEVQGRRTEAFF. The variable domain in full, completed from reference TRBV29-1 and TRBJ1-1, reads SAVISQKPSRDICQRGTSLTIQCQVDSQVTMMFWYRQQPGQSLTLIATANQGSEATYESGFVIDKFPISRPNLTFSTLTVSNMSPEDSSIYLCSVEVQGRRTEAFFGQGTRLTVV.

A few counts support this clonotype. The chain carries TRBV5-1 and TRBJ2-3; weak D call: TRBD1 (6 bases). The CDR3 has 14 amino acids. CDR1 is SGHRS and CDR2 is YFSETQ in the germline V gene. Trimming removed 0 bases at V and 8 bases at J, with 13 bases between. The DNA of the CDR3 is TGCGCCAGCAGCTTGGGACAGGTTGAGGGTACGCAGTATTTT. Translated, it gives CASSLGQVEGTQYF.

This clonotype was counted between two and nine times. V gene TRBV24-1 combines with J gene TRBJ2-5, with D unresolved. Germline-derived CDR1 and CDR2 are KGHDR and SFDVKD. This CDR3 contains 13 residues. V gave up 5 bases and J gave up 4 bases, with 10 bases separating them. CDR3 sequence (DNA): TGTGCCACCAGTGTTGGGTTGGGAGAGACCCAGTACTTC. Residues: CATSVGLGETQYF.

In its sample, this clonotype was seen many times. The chain carries TRBV6-1 and TRBJ2-7; D possibly corresponds to TRBD1 (5 bases). The CDR3 sequence is 16 residues long. The V gene's germline CDR1 is MNHNS and CDR2 SASEGT. Trimming stripped 1 base from V and 2 bases from J, with 15 bases between. The CDR3 nucleotides read TGTGCCAGCAGTGAAGGGGGTATCAAGGGGCCCTACGAGCAGTACTTC. It yields the protein CASSEGGIKGPYEQYF.

The rearrangement joins TRBV24-1 to TRBJ2-3, with 15 bases matching TRBD2. CDR1 and CDR2 (germline): KGHDR, SFDVKD. After removal of 4 bases from V and 6 bases from J, the junction contained 7 bases not matched to a gene. The CDR3 runs to 17 residues. Written as DNA, the CDR3 is TGTGCCACCAGTGACCTGGGACTAGCGGGGGGCGAGGATACGCAGTATTTT. Amino acids: CATSDLGLAGGEDTQYF.